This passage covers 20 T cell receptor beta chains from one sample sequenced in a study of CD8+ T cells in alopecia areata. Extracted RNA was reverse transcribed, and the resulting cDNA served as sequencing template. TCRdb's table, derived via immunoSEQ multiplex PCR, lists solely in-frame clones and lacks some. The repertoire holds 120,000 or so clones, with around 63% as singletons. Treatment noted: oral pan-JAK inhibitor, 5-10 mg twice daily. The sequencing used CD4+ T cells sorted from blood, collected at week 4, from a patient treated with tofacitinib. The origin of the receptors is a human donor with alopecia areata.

The CDR3 spells CASSSQGPGELFF. DNA for the CDR3: TGTGCCAGCAGTTCACAGGGCCCCGGGGAGCTGTTTTTT. V gene TRBV27 combines with J gene TRBJ2-2; a weak D match, TRBD1 (6 bases). The V and J ends lost 4 bases and 6 bases respectively, with 9 bases between them. CDR1 is MNHEY, CDR2 SMNVEV, per germline (reference sequence). The CDR3 has 13 amino acids.

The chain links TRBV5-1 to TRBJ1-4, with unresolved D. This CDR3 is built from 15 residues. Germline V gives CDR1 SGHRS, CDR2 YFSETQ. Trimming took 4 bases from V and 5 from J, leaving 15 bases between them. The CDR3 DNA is TGCGCCAGCAGCATAATCCCGGGAAAGAATGAAAAACTGTTTTTT. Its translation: CASSIIPGKNEKLFF.

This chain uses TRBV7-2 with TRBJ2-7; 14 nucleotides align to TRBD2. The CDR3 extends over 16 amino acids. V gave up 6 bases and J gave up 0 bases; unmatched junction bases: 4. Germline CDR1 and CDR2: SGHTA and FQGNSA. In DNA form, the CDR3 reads TGTGCCAGCAGGCGACTAGCGGGGGGGAGCTCCTACGAGCAGTACTTC. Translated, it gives CASRRLAGGSSYEQYF.

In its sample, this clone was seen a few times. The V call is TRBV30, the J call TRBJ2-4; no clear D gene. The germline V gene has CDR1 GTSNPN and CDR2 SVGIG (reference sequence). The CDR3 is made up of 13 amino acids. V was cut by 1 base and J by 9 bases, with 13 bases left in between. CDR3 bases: TGTGCCTGGAGTGCCTCGACTCTGAGCATTCAGTACTTC. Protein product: CAWSASTLSIQYF.

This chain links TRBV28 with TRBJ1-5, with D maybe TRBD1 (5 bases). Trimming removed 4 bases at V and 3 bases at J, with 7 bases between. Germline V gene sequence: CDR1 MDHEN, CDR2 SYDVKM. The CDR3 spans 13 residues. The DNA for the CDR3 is TGTGCCAGCAGTTCAGGGTTCAATCAGCCCCAGCATTTT. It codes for CASSSGFNQPQHF.

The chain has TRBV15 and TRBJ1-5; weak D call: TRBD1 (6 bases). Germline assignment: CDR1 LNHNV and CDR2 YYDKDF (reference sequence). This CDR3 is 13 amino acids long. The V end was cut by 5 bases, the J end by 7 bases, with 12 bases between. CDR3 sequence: CATSRGGEQPQHF. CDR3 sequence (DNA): TGTGCCACCAGCCGAGGGGGGGAACAGCCCCAGCATTTT.

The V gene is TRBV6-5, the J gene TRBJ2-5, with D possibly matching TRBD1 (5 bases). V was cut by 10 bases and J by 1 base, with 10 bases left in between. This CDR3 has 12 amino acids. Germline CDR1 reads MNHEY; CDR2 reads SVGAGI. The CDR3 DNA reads TGTGCCACCGGTAGGGGCCAAGAGACCCAGTACTTC. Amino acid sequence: CATGRGQETQYF.

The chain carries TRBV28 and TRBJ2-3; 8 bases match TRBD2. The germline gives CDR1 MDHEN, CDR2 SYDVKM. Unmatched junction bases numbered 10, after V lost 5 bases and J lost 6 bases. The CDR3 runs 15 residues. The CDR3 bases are TGTGCCAGCAGTCCACCACTCCAGCGGGGGGATACGCAGTATTTT. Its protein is CASSPPLQRGDTQYF.

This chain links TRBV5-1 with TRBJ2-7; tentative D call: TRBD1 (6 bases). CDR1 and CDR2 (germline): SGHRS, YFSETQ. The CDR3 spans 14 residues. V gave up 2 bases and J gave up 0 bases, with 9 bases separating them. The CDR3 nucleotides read TGCGCCAGCAGCTTCCGGACAGACTCCTACGAGCAGTACTTC. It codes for CASSFRTDSYEQYF. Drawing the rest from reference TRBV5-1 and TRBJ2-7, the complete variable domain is KAGVTQTPRYLIKTRGQQVTLSCSPISGHRSVSWYQQTPGQGLQFLFEYFSETQRNKGNFPGRFSGRQFSNSRSEMNVSTLELGDSALYLCASSFRTDSYEQYFGPGTRLTVT.

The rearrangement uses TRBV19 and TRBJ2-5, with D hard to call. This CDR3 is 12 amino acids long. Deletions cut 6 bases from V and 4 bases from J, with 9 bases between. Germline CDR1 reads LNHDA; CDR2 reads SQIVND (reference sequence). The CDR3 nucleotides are TGTGCCAGTAGCCAGAAGGGAGAGACCCAGTACTTC. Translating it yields CASSQKGETQYF. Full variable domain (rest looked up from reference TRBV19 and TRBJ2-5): DGGITQSPKYLFRKEGQNVTLSCEQNLNHDAMYWYRQDPGQGLRLIYYSQIVNDFQKGDIAEGYSVSREKKESFPLTVTSAQKNPTAFYLCASSQKGETQYFGPGTRLLVL.

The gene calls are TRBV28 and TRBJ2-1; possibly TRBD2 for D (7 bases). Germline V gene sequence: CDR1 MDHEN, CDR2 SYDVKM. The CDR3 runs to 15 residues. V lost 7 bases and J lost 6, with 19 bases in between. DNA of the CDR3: TGTGCCAGCATCCTAAGGGGGGGCGGGAGCAATGAGCAGTTCTTC. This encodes CASILRGGGSNEQFF.

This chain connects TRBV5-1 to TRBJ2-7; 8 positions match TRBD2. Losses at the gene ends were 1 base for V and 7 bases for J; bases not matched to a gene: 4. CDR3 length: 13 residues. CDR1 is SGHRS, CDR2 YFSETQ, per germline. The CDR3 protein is CASSLNGRGEQYF. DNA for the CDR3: TGCGCCAGCAGCTTGAACGGGAGGGGGGAGCAGTACTTC.

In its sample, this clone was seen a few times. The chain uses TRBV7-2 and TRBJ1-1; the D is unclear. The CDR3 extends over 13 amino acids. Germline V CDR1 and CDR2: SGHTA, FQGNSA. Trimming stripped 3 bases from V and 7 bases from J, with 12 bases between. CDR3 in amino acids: CASSLPRRIEAFF. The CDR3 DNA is TGTGCCAGCAGCTTGCCTCGGCGGATTGAAGCTTTCTTT.

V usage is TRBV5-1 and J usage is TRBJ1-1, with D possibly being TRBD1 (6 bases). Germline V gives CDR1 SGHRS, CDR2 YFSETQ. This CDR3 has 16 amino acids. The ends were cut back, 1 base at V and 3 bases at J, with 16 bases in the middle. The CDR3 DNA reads TGCGCCAGCAGCTTGTGGGGGCCGGACGGGGACACTGAAGCTTTCTTT. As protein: CASSLWGPDGDTEAFF.

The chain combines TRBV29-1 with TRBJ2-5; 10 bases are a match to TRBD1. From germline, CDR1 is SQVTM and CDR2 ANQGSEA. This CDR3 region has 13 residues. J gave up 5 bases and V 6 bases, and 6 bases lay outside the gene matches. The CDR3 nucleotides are TGCAGCGTACGACAGGGGGCTAGTGAGACCCAGTACTTC. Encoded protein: CSVRQGASETQYF.

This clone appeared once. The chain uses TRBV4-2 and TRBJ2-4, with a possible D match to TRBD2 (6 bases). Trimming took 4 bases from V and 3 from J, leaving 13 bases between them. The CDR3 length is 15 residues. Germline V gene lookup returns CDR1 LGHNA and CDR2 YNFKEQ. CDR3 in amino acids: CASSPGEEGKNIQYF. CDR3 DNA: TGTGCCAGCAGCCCGGGGGAGGAGGGCAAAAACATTCAGTACTTC.

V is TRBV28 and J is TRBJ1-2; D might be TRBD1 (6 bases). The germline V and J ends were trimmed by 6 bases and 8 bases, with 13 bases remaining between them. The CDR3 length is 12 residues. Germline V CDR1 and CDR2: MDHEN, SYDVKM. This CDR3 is CASRVPQGGYTF. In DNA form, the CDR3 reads TGTGCCAGCAGGGTCCCACAGGGAGGCTACACCTTC.

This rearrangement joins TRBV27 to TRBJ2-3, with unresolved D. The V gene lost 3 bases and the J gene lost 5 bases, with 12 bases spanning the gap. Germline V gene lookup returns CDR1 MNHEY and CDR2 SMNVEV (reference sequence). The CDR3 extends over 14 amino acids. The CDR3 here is CASSLAATRDTQYF. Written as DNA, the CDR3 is TGTGCCAGCAGTTTGGCGGCTACCAGAGATACGCAGTATTTT.

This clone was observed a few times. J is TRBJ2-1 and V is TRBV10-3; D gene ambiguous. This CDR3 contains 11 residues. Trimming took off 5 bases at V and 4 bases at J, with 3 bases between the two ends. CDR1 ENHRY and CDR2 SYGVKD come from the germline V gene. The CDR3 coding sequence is TGTGCCATCAGTATATACAATGAGCAGTTCTTC. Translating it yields CAISIYNEQFF.

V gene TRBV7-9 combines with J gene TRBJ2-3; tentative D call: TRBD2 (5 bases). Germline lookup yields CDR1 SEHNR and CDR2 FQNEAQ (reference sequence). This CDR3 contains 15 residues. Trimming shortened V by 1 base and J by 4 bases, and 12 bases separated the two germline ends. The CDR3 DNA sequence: TGTGCCAGCAGCTTAGAGGGAGTCGTTGCAGATACGCAGTATTTT. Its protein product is CASSLEGVVADTQYF.